The 26 T cell receptor beta chains below come from one sample, sequenced in a study of cytomegalovirus exposure and HLA in healthy donors. With 60 Vbeta and 13 Jbeta primers, the PCR was carried out. Here immunoSEQ multiplex PCR was the method, and the copy in TCRdb shows in-frame clones only, minus some. Counted here are roughly 180,000 clones, roughly four fifths occurring once; the ten biggest clones make up less than 3%. Sequencing was performed on PBMCs. The receptors here all came from a female donor in good health and CMV-seronegative.

V and J are TRBV30 and TRBJ2-7; 11 nucleotides agree with TRBD2. This CDR3 contains 15 residues. Germline V gene data show CDR1 as GTSNPN and CDR2 as SVGIG (reference sequence). The V segment lost 4 bases and the J segment 1 base; nucleotides outside the gene matches: 6. This chain's CDR3 is CAWIWASGRSYEQYF. The CDR3 bases are TGTGCCTGGATTTGGGCTAGCGGGAGGTCCTACGAGCAGTACTTC.

The chain carries TRBV7-2 and TRBJ2-3; D call uncertain. Trimming stripped 4 bases from V and 2 bases from J, with 10 bases between. The CDR3 is 14 residues long. Germline V gene data show CDR1 as SGHTA and CDR2 as FQGNSA. The CDR3: CASSSYYTTDTQYF. The CDR3 DNA follows: TGTGCCAGCAGCTCTTACTACACCACAGATACGCAGTATTTT.

The CDR3: CATVGRHAGGNTQYF. The CDR3 DNA follows: TGTGCCACCGTGGGGCGTCATGCGGGGGGTAATACGCAGTATTTT. V usage is TRBV6-1 and J usage is TRBJ2-3, with 8 bases fitting TRBD2. There are 15 residues in the CDR3. The germline gives CDR1 MNHNS, CDR2 SASEGT. The V segment lost 10 bases and the J segment 7 bases; nucleotides outside the gene matches: 16.

The chain has TRBV9 and TRBJ1-1, with 8 bases identical to TRBD1. This CDR3 spans 13 amino acids. Trimming at V came to 3 bases and at J to 6 bases, leaving 4 bases not matched to a gene. CDR1 and CDR2 from the germline V gene are SGDLS and YYNGEE. CDR3 protein: CASSGGQVPEAFF. The CDR3 DNA is TGTGCCAGCAGCGGGGGACAGGTGCCTGAAGCTTTCTTT.

The chain couples TRBV20-1 to TRBJ2-7; the match to TRBD2 covers 8 bases. The germline V gene has CDR1 DFQATT and CDR2 SNEGSKA (reference sequence). This CDR3 region has 11 residues. V gave up 6 bases and J gave up 5 bases; unmatched junction bases: 3. CDR3 nucleotides: TGCAGTGCCGCGGGGGGACACGAGCAGTACTTC. Its protein product is CSAAGGHEQYF.

The chain couples TRBV10-2 to TRBJ1-4; possible D gene TRBD1, 5 bases. Germline V CDR1 and CDR2: WSHSY, SAAADI. The CDR3 runs 14 residues. V lost 4 bases and J 4 bases, leaving 10 bases between the germline ends. CDR3 bases: TGCGCCAGCAGTGTGGGGGGGTTTAATGAAAAACTGTTTTTT. Translating gives CASSVGGFNEKLFF.

This rearrangement joins TRBV18 to TRBJ1-6, with 7 nucleotides matching TRBD1. CDR1 is KGHSH, CDR2 LQKENI, per germline. J gave up 13 bases and V 5 bases, and 11 bases lay outside the gene matches. This CDR3 comprises 14 residues. CDR3 nucleotides: TGTGCCAGCTCAGCCGACCGACAGGGCGGTCCCCTCCACTTT. Amino acid sequence: CASSADRQGGPLHF.

This clone has only a few counts. The chain couples TRBV21-1 to TRBJ1-5; the tabulated D call, TRBD1, remains unverified against the DNA. TRBV21-1 is a recognized pseudogene. This CDR3 region has 16 residues. CDR3 region: CASSTPWTGGNQPQHF. Here the CDR3 DNA reads TGTGCCAGCAGCACCCCCTGGACAGGGGGAAATCAGCCCCAGCATTTT.

In DNA form, the CDR3 reads TGTGCCAGCCATCGGGGAAAATCGAGCACAGATACGCAGTATTTT. It yields the protein CASHRGKSSTDTQYF. This chain links TRBV14 with TRBJ2-3; a weak D match, TRBD2 (5 bases). CDR1 SGHDN and CDR2 FVKESK come from the germline V gene. Trimming cost V 8 bases and J 0 bases, with 15 bases left between them. The CDR3 is 15 residues long.

The chain uses TRBV15 and TRBJ1-5, with TRBD1 as a possible D gene (5 bases). In germline, CDR1 is LNHNV, CDR2 YYDKDF (reference sequence). The length of the CDR3 is 14 residues. Trimming shortened V by 3 bases and J by 9 bases, and 15 bases separated the two germline ends. The CDR3 coding sequence is TGTGCCACCAGCAGCCCCGGGGGACCGGGGCCCCAGCATTTT. Translation: CATSSPGGPGPQHF.

This clone has only one observation. The chain has TRBV7-9 and TRBJ1-5, with D perhaps TRBD1 (5 bases). V was pared by 5 bases and J by 6 bases, with 8 bases between. The CDR3 runs to 12 residues. Germline lookup yields CDR1 SEHNR and CDR2 FQNEAQ (reference sequence). The CDR3 spells CASSPGPQPQHF. The CDR3, as DNA: TGTGCCAGCAGCCCAGGGCCTCAGCCCCAGCATTTT.

This chain joins TRBV5-1 and TRBJ2-7, with D possibly TRBD1 on 7 matching bases. This CDR3 comprises 15 residues. Per the germline V gene, CDR1 is SGHRS and CDR2 is YFSETQ. Trimming removed 2 bases from V and 2 bases from J, with 14 bases in between. The CDR3 nucleotides are TGCGCCAGCAGCTTCGGGCAGGGGGGCCCCTACGAGCAGTACTTC. Amino acids: CASSFGQGGPYEQYF.

The V gene is TRBV14, the J gene TRBJ2-3, with D possibly being TRBD2 (5 bases). Trimming left V 4 bases short and J 4 bases short, with 6 bases between. The germline V gene has CDR1 SGHDN and CDR2 FVKESK. This CDR3 spans 12 amino acids. Here the CDR3 reads CASSPGADTQYF. CDR3 bases: TGTGCCAGCAGCCCCGGGGCAGATACGCAGTATTTT.

This chain joins TRBV4-2 and TRBJ1-3; TRBD1 is a possible D gene (5 bases). Deletions cut 0 bases from V and 3 bases from J, with 12 bases between. CDR1 and CDR2 from the germline V gene are LGHNA and YNFKEQ. The CDR3 loop spans 16 amino acids. The chain's CDR3 is CASSQDHRGGGNTIYF. DNA of the CDR3: TGTGCCAGCAGCCAAGATCACCGGGGGGGTGGAAACACCATATATTTT.

This sequence joins TRBV19 and TRBJ2-2; D gene unclear. Trimming removed 8 bases from V and 5 bases from J, with 12 bases in between. The CDR3 runs 13 residues. Germline CDR1 reads LNHDA; CDR2 reads SQIVND (reference sequence). CDR3 sequence reads: CASPNRVTGELFF. CDR3 coding DNA: TGTGCCAGTCCAAACAGAGTAACCGGGGAGCTGTTTTTT.

The chain employs TRBV6-4 and TRBJ2-3; TRBD2 aligns across 9 bases. The germline CDR1 and CDR2 sequences are MRHNA and SNTAGT. The V and J ends lost 2 bases and 5 bases, in that order; junction bases with no gene match: 5. The CDR3 has 15 amino acids. CDR3 bases: TGTGCCAGCAGTGACCGCGGGGGGGCCGAAGATACGCAGTATTTT. Its translation is CASSDRGGAEDTQYF.

This clone was detected a few times. The J gene is TRBJ1-5, the V gene TRBV19; no definite D call. There are 13 residues in the CDR3. Germline CDR1 and CDR2: LNHDA and SQIVND (reference sequence). Trimming took 4 bases from V and 9 from J, leaving 13 bases between them. The CDR3 bases are TGTGCCAGTAGTACACGGTCCGGGGTGCCCCAGCATTTT. It is translated as CASSTRSGVPQHF.

This clone was observed a single time. The chain combines TRBV30 with TRBJ2-7; D is perhaps TRBD2 (5 bases). Germline CDR1 reads GTSNPN; CDR2 reads SVGIG (reference sequence). Deletions cut 3 bases from V and 1 base from J, with 10 bases between. The CDR3 loop spans 13 amino acids. This CDR3 reads CAWRTIWSYEQYF. CDR3 in DNA: TGTGCCTGGAGGACTATTTGGTCCTACGAGCAGTACTTC.

This clone occurred a few times. This chain connects TRBV7-2 to TRBJ1-6, with TRBD1 matching over 9 bases. CDR1 SGHTA and CDR2 FQGNSA come from the germline V gene. The V and J ends lost 2 bases and 9 bases, in that order; junction bases with no gene match: 8. The CDR3 length is 16 residues. Written as DNA, the CDR3 is TGTGCCAGCAGCTTACTCCGGGACAGGGCAGGTTCACCCCTCCACTTT. Translation: CASSLLRDRAGSPLHF.

This clone was picked up one time. This chain connects TRBV5-1 to TRBJ2-1; no definite D call. Germline-derived CDR1 and CDR2 are SGHRS and YFSETQ. The CDR3 runs to 14 residues. The V end was cut by 0 bases, the J end by 0 bases, with 4 bases between. The CDR3 is CASSLGSSYNEQFF. In nucleotides, the CDR3 is TGCGCCAGCAGCTTGGGGAGCTCCTACAATGAGCAGTTCTTC.

The chain recombines TRBV5-1 with TRBJ1-1; the D is unclear. The length of the CDR3 is 13 residues. Germline V gene sequence: CDR1 SGHRS, CDR2 YFSETQ. Trimming removed 4 bases from V and 0 bases from J, with 7 bases in between. CDR3 bases: TGCGCCAGCAGCGGCTCCATGAACACTGAAGCTTTCTTT. This gives the protein CASSGSMNTEAFF.

This rearrangement joins TRBV7-9 to TRBJ2-6, with D perhaps matching TRBD2 (5 bases). CDR1 SEHNR and CDR2 FQNEAQ come from the germline V gene (reference sequence). V dropped 7 bases and J dropped 0 bases, with 19 bases sitting between them. The CDR3 contains 18 residues. CDR3 bases: TGTGCCAGCACCCGAGTTCCGGGGATCAGCTCTGGGGCCAACGTCCTGACTTTC. Residues: CASTRVPGISSGANVLTF.

The rearrangement uses TRBV18 and TRBJ1-1; the D gene is possibly TRBD1 (6 bases). From germline, CDR1 is KGHSH and CDR2 LQKENI. The V gene lost 3 bases and the J gene lost 4 bases, with 15 bases spanning the gap. The CDR3 length is 15 residues. The CDR3 DNA follows: TGTGCCAGCTCACCCCAACGGACAGATGTCACTGAAGCTTTCTTT. It codes for CASSPQRTDVTEAFF.

This clone was seen just once. The chain carries TRBV29-1 and TRBJ1-1; no clear D gene. V was pared by 0 bases and J by 3 bases, with 5 bases between. Germline CDR1 reads SQVTM; CDR2 reads ANQGSEA. The CDR3 loop spans 12 amino acids. DNA for the CDR3: TGCAGCGTTGAAGAACTAGACACTGAAGCTTTCTTT. Its protein product is CSVEELDTEAFF.

V usage is TRBV19 and J usage is TRBJ1-2; the match to TRBD1 covers 8 bases. CDR3 size: 13 residues. CDR1 and CDR2 (germline): LNHDA, SQIVND (reference sequence). The J segment lost 6 bases and the V segment lost 4 bases, leaving 4 bases of the junction unmatched. This CDR3 reads CASSTRGQDGYTF. The CDR3 DNA reads TGTGCCAGTAGTACACGGGGACAGGATGGCTACACCTTC.

This chain joins TRBV19 and TRBJ2-5; possible D gene TRBD2, 6 bases. Germline assignment: CDR1 LNHDA and CDR2 SQIVND (reference sequence). V lost 3 bases to trimming and J lost 5 bases, with 13 bases between them. The CDR3 contains 14 residues. CDR3 nucleotides: TGTGCCAGTAGTATCGCGGGACGGGGGGAGACCCAGTACTTC. This encodes CASSIAGRGETQYF.